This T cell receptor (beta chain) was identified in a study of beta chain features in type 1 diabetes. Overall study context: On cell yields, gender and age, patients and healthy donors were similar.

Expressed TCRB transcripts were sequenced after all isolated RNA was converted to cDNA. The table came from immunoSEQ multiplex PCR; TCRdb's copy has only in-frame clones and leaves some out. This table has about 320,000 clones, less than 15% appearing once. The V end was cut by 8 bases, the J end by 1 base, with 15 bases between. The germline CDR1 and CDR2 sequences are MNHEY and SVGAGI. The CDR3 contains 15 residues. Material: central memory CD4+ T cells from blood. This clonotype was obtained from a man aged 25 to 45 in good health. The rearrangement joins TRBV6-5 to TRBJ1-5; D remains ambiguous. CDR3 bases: TGTGCCAGCCATAGAGACGGTATGAGCAATCAGCCCCAGCATTTT. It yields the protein CASHRDGMSNQPQHF.